This T cell receptor beta chain was identified in a study of OX40 agonist ivuxolimab in advanced cancers. Study-level background: Dose-escalation patients suffered from hepatocellular carcinoma, melanoma, renal cell or head and neck cancer.

Repertoires were generated with immunoSEQ multiplex PCR, while TCRdb's copy carries only in-frame clones and drops some. The profile covers around 18,000 clones, with roughly 85% appearing a single time and about 29% taken by the ten largest. CDR1 is SGHAT and CDR2 is FQNNGV in the germline V gene. This CDR3 is built from 15 residues. The germline V and J ends were trimmed by 0 bases and 4 bases, with 10 bases remaining between them. This sequence originates from an adult with an advanced solid tumor such as melanoma, head and neck, liver or kidney cancer. The genes are TRBV11-2 and TRBJ2-1; D is perhaps TRBD1 (6 bases). The sequencing used CD4+ or CD8+ T cells sorted from blood, collected in a trial of the OX40 agonist ivuxolimab. The CDR3 DNA is TGTGCCAGCAGCTTAGACAGGGGCGGGTACAATGAGCAGTTCTTC. Translation: CASSLDRGGYNEQFF.